This is a list of T cell receptor beta chains from one sample in a study of cytomegalovirus exposure and HLA in healthy donors. Only in-frame clones appear in the TCRdb table, and some are missing; sequencing was by immunoSEQ multiplex PCR. The table includes 100,000 to 150,000 clones, about 81% detected once. Sample: PBMCs. These receptors were collected from a woman aged 50 to 60 in good health and CMV-seropositive. Each CDR3 is given with its conserved first and last residue. The order of the fields is D gene, clone size, J gene, V gene, CDR3 DNA, CDR3 protein. The D gene is left open where the match is weak. A clone size is listed for some rows: how often the clone was seen (once, few, many), or a class if it is expanded.

>TRBD1|NA|TRBJ2-7|TRBV7-2
TGTGCCAGCAGCTCCGGGACAGGCCCATACGAGCAGTACTTC
CASSSGTGPYEQYF
>NA|NA|TRBJ2-7|TRBV5-1
TGCGCCAGCAGCTTGGAATCGTTAGGGACTTGGAGCTCCTACGAGCAGTACTTC
CASSLESLGTWSSYEQYF
>NA|few|TRBJ2-2|TRBV9
TGTGCCAGCAGCGTAGATCTGACCGGGGAGCTGTTTTTT
CASSVDLTGELFF
>NA|NA|TRBJ2-7|TRBV4-1
TGCGCCAGCAGCAGCAGGGGTTTTAGGAACGAGCAGTACTTC
CASSSRGFRNEQYF
>TRBD1|NA|TRBJ2-3|TRBV7-9
TGTGCCAGCAGCTTACGGGACAGGGCCGGGGATACGCAGTATTTT
CASSLRDRAGDTQYF
>TRBD2|NA|TRBJ2-7|TRBV6-6
TGTGCCAGCAGTCCTTTAAGGACTAGCGGCTACGAGCAGTACTTC
CASSPLRTSGYEQYF
>TRBD2|NA|TRBJ2-2|TRBV29-1
TGCAGCGCCAAGGGACTAGCGAACACCGGGGAGCTGTTTTTT
CSAKGLANTGELFF
>TRBD2|NA|TRBJ2-2|TRBV2
TGTGCCAGCAGCCCTCTAGCGGGGGGCGGGGAGCTGTTTTTT
CASSPLAGGGELFF
>TRBD2|NA|TRBJ2-1|TRBV2
TGTGCCAGCGGGACTAGCCGGTCCAATGAGCAGTTCTTC
CASGTSRSNEQFF
>TRBD2|NA|TRBJ2-7|TRBV19
TGTGCCAGTAGTATTAAAGGACTAGCGGATCCCTACGAGCAGTACTTC
CASSIKGLADPYEQYF
>NA|NA|TRBJ1-2|TRBV6-5
TGTGCCAGCAGACTCACGGGGGGAACCTTTTATGGCTACACCTTC
CASRLTGGTFYGYTF
>TRBD1|NA|TRBJ2-5|TRBV7-9
TGTGCCAGCAGTAGGGGACAGGAGACCCAGTACTTC
CASSRGQETQYF
>NA|NA|TRBJ2-2|TRBV4-3
TGCGCCAGCAGCCAATTACTAGTCGGGTCGTTCGGGGAGCTGTTTTTT
CASSQLLVGSFGELFF
>TRBD2|NA|TRBJ2-1|TRBV10-1
TGCGCCAGCGTCCCCACTAGCGGGAGGATTGGCTCCTACAATGAGCAGTTCTTC
CASVPTSGRIGSYNEQFF
>NA|NA|TRBJ1-6|TRBV30
TGTGCCTGGAGTCCATTACTAGTGAGAGGGTTTAATTCACCCCTCCACTTT
CAWSPLLVRGFNSPLHF
>TRBD2|NA|TRBJ2-7|TRBV4-1
TGCGCCAGCAGCCAAGACACCCTAGGCCTTAGCGGGATCTACGAGCAGTACTTC
CASSQDTLGLSGIYEQYF
>TRBD1|NA|TRBJ1-2|TRBV4-3
TGCGCCAGCAGCCAAGATGGGGCAGGGGGCCTCTATGGCTACACCTTC
CASSQDGAGGLYGYTF
>NA|NA|TRBJ2-7|TRBV10-3
TGTGCCATCAGTGAGAGGTCGGGGATCGAGCAGTACTTC
CAISERSGIEQYF
>TRBD2|NA|TRBJ2-1|TRBV7-2
TGTGCCAGCAGCTTAGCGCGGGGGAGGGACGATGAGCAGTTCTTC
CASSLARGRDDEQFF
>TRBD1|NA|TRBJ1-2|TRBV5-4
TGTGCCAGCAGCCCGGGACAGAGAATCTATGGCTACACCTTC
CASSPGQRIYGYTF
>TRBD2|few|TRBJ2-3|TRBV6-5
TGTGCCAGCAGTGCGGGCGGGGGGGCCTCAGATACGCAGTATTTT
CASSAGGGASDTQYF
>TRBD1|NA|TRBJ1-4|TRBV10-3
TGTGCCATCAGCCCCGGGACAGGTGGGGAAAAACTGTTTTTT
CAISPGTGGEKLFF
>TRBD1|NA|TRBJ2-6|TRBV5-1
TGCGCCAGCAGCCAAGACCATCCGGGACAGGGGGCGTCTGGGGCCAACGTCCTGACTTTC
CASSQDHPGQGASGANVLTF
>NA|NA|TRBJ2-7|TRBV21-1
TGTGCCAGCAGCAAAGATTCGCTAGCGGGAGAGGGCAAGCAGTACTTC
CASSKDSLAGEGKQYF
>TRBD1|once|TRBJ1-1|TRBV5-1
TGCGCCAGCAGCTTCCCAGGGGGCGGAACTGAAGCTTTCTTT
CASSFPGGGTEAFF
>TRBD1|NA|TRBJ1-2|TRBV7-2
TGTGCCAGCAGCTTAGGGGGACAGGGGGTAGTCTATGGCTACACCTTC
CASSLGGQGVVYGYTF
>TRBD2|NA|TRBJ2-1|TRBV7-8
TGTGCCACCAATAGCGGGAGATCCTACAATGAGCAGTTCTTC
CATNSGRSYNEQFF
>NA|NA|TRBJ2-1|TRBV6-6
TGTGCCAGCAGTAGCCCACAAGGGGACAATGAGCAGTTCTTC
CASSSPQGDNEQFF
>NA|NA|TRBJ2-1|TRBV11-2
TGTGCCAGCGGAAAACAGGGATTCTCCTACAATGAGCAGTTCTTC
CASGKQGFSYNEQFF
>NA|NA|TRBJ1-1|TRBV9
TGTGCCAGCAGCGTAGTGGCGGGTAGGAACACTGAAGCTTTCTTT
CASSVVAGRNTEAFF
>NA|NA|TRBJ2-1|TRBV20-1
TGCAGTTTCACGAAGAGTGAGCAGTTCTTC
CSFTKSEQFF
>NA|NA|TRBJ2-3|TRBV6-5
TGTGCCAGCAGTATCAGGGGCCCCGGGACAGATACGCAGTATTTT
CASSIRGPGTDTQYF
>NA|NA|TRBJ1-5|TRBV6-5
TGTGCCAGCAGTTACTCCGGGAGGGATCAGCCCCAGCATTTT
CASSYSGRDQPQHF